This entry lists 27 T cell receptor beta chains sequenced from one sample in a study of tumor-infiltrating lymphocytes in primary liver carcinoma. The authors made TCR beta cDNA from around 500 ng total RNA with a constant-region primer. What produced the TCR beta libraries was three nested multiplex PCR rounds using slightly modified ARM-PCR. With TRBV1-TRBV30 forward primers and a C-beta reverse primer, the first two PCR rounds were run for nine to eleven cycles each. Each CDR3 protein is one row after TCRdb ran MiXCR on the multiplex PCR reads. The sample consists of approximately 60,000 distinct CDR3 sequences, less than 75% of them appearing once. Co-extraction of both nucleic acids (RNA and DNA) used about 19-33 mg of unsorted bulk tissue. Sequenced material: liver tumor tissue from sampling region 2. Indicated subset: tumor region T2, inferior pole. The source of these receptors is a middle-aged man with primary liver carcinoma and hepatitis B virus infection.

This clonotype has a handful of counts. The V call is TRBV11-2, the J call TRBJ2-2; 8 nucleotides line up with TRBD2. The CDR3 consists of 15 residues. The V gene's germline CDR1 is SGHAT and CDR2 FQNNGV. V lost 4 bases to trimming and J lost 7 bases; unmatched junction nucleotides: 8. The DNA for the CDR3 is TGTGCCAGCAGCTACGGGGGGGGGAATGTCGGGGAGCTGTTTTTT. Its protein is CASSYGGGNVGELFF.

This clonotype has a handful of counts. A read error may explain this, as a much larger clone is one base away. The chain links TRBV12-3 or TRBV12-4 to TRBJ1-5; weak D call: TRBD1 (5 bases). This CDR3 has 15 amino acids. CDR3 sequence (DNA): TGTGTCAGCACGCGGGGCACCGCAATAAATCAGCCCCAGCATTTT. This translates into CVSTRGTAINQPQHF.

This clonotype was seen ten or more times. The rearrangement uses TRBV4-3 and TRBJ2-7, with D possibly matching TRBD1 (5 bases). Germline V gene lookup returns CDR1 LGHNA and CDR2 YSLEER. Between the trimmed V and J ends, which lost 1 base and 0 bases, there was a span of 10 bases. The CDR3 covers 15 residues. This chain's CDR3 is CASSQGYRSSYEQYF. Here the CDR3 DNA reads TGCGCCAGCAGCCAAGGATACAGGAGCTCCTACGAGCAGTACTTC.

A remark on this clonotype: A much larger clonotype is one base distant, so this may be a read error. The chain uses TRBV6-2 or TRBV6-3 and TRBJ2-7; 7 bases align to TRBD2. The germline CDR1 and CDR2 sequences are MNHEY and SVGEGT. V trimming: 11 bases; J trimming: 2 bases; junction bases outside the gene matches: 18. The CDR3 covers 16 residues. The CDR3 nucleotides read TGTGCCGGCAAACCGGGAGGCCCCACCTCCACCTACGAGCAGTACTTC. The encoded protein is CAGKPGGPTSTYEQYF.

There are many counts of this clonotype. This sequence joins TRBV28 and TRBJ2-1, with D possibly TRBD1 on 6 matching bases. Trimming cost V 9 bases and J 8 bases, with 29 bases left between them. There are 17 residues in the CDR3. Germline loops: CDR1 MDHEN, CDR2 SYDVKM. CDR3 sequence reads: CASFRGKARGYHHEQFF. CDR3 nucleotides: TGTGCCAGTTTCAGGGGCAAGGCTAGAGGGTATCATCATGAGCAGTTCTTC.

The genes are TRBV5-4 and TRBJ2-1, with TRBD1 identical over 9 bases. V shed 4 bases and J 6 bases; nucleotides not matched to a gene: 8. Germline CDR1 is SGHNT and CDR2 is YYREEE (reference sequence). The CDR3 has 15 amino acids. The CDR3 sequence: CASSPTGTGINEQFF. In nucleotides, the CDR3 is TGTGCCAGCAGCCCGACCGGGACAGGGATCAATGAGCAGTTCTTC.

This clonotype was observed a handful of times. A read error may explain this, as a much larger clone is one base away. The chain combines TRBV4-2 with TRBJ2-5, with 7 bases aligning to TRBD2. This CDR3 has 14 amino acids. Trimming took 4 bases from V and 9 from J; bases not matched to a gene: 11. Germline V CDR1 and CDR2: LGHNA, YNFKEQ. The CDR3 protein is CASSPGLRGGAQYF. For the CDR3, the DNA is TGTGCCAGCAGCCCGGGACTCCGGGGAGGGGCCCAGTACTTC.

This clonotype appeared a few times. A much more abundant neighbour one base away suggests this may be a read error. The V call is TRBV4-3, the J call TRBJ2-4; the D is unclear. The CDR3 spans 16 residues. Germline CDR1 and CDR2: LGHNA and YSLEER. The CDR3 here is CTSSQDGSLAKNIQYF. CDR3 bases: TGCACCAGCAGCCAAGATGGCAGCCTAGCCAAAAACATTCAGTACTTC.

Regarding this clonotype: Its ends do not fully match the called genes, so a read error is possible. The J gene is TRBJ2-7, the V gene TRBV29-1; D assignment may be TRBD1 or TRBD2 (6 bases each). The CDR3 is 15 amino acids. The germline V gene encodes CDR1 SQVTM and CDR2 ANQGSEA. The DNA for the CDR3 is TGCAGCGCTAGGACGATGGGGGGCGTAGTCTACGAGCAGTACTTT. Amino acids: CSARTMGGVVYEQYF.

The rearrangement uses TRBV10-3 and TRBJ2-5; no firm D call. Germline loops: CDR1 ENHRY, CDR2 SYGVKD. This CDR3 has 14 residues. The V and J ends lost 0 bases and 5 bases respectively, with 10 bases between them. The CDR3, as DNA: TGTGCCATCAGTGAGTCAGCAGGCAGGGAGACCCAGTACTTC. Translation: CAISESAGRETQYF.

The V gene is TRBV11-2, the J gene TRBJ2-2; D ambiguous. The germline V gene has CDR1 SGHAT and CDR2 FQNNGV. V was cut by 9 bases and J by 0 bases, with 20 bases left in between. This CDR3 spans 17 amino acids. The CDR3: CASCLTLGWANTGELFF. CDR3 bases: TGTGCCAGTTGCTTAACATTAGGATGGGCGAACACCGGGGAGCTGTTTTTT.

As to this clonotype: A junction boundary mismatches the germline segment, possibly from a read error. The chain recombines TRBV7-8 with TRBJ2-2; D is perhaps TRBD2 (5 bases). The CDR3 loop spans 16 amino acids. In germline, CDR1 is SGHVS, CDR2 FQNEAQ. The CDR3 reads CASSKIRAENTGVLFF. The CDR3 DNA reads as TGTGCCAGCAGCAAAATCCGAGCGGAGAACACCGGGGTGCTGTTTTTT.

This chain joins TRBV29-1 and TRBJ2-5; possibly TRBD2 for D (5 bases). Germline V gives CDR1 SQVTM, CDR2 ANQGSEA. Trimming removed 3 bases from V and 5 bases from J, with 19 bases in between. The length of the CDR3 is 15 residues. The CDR3 is CSVDSVAGRSETQYF. The CDR3 DNA follows: TGCAGCGTTGACTCCGTGGCGGGTAGATCGGAGACCCAGTACTTC. The whole variable domain, remainder taken from reference TRBV29-1 and TRBJ2-5, is SAVISQKPSRDICQRGTSLTIQCQVDSQVTMMFWYRQQPGQSLTLIATANQGSEATYESGFVIDKFPISRPNLTFSTLTVSNMSPEDSSIYLCSVDSVAGRSETQYFGPGTRLLVL.

A note on this clonotype: A read error may produce the germline difference seen at one junction end. The chain links TRBV6-6 to TRBJ1-4; D not certain. CDR3 length: 14 amino acids. CDR1 and CDR2 (germline): MNHNY, SVGAGI (reference sequence). This CDR3 reads CASSPKPTNEKPFF. For the CDR3, the DNA is TGTGCCAGCAGTCCAAAGCCAACTAATGAAAAACCGTTTTTT.

In its sample, this clonotype was seen a few times. A read error may be the cause here, since a much bigger clone is one base away. The chain employs TRBV29-1 and TRBJ1-1, with 8 bases matching TRBD1. Germline V gene lookup returns CDR1 SQVTM and CDR2 ANQGSEA. The CDR3 covers 15 residues. CDR3 nucleotides: TGCAGCGGGGGACAGGAAGGCTATCAGAACACTGAAGTTTTCTTT. Its translation is CSGGQEGYQNTEVFF.

The V call is TRBV4-2, the J call TRBJ2-4; possible D gene TRBD2, 5 bases. The CDR3 totals 15 residues. Germline lookup yields CDR1 LGHNA and CDR2 YNFKEQ. Trimming took 10 bases from V and 8 from J, leaving 24 bases between them. Here the CDR3 DNA reads TGTGCCAATAGCCTCATAGTGGGAGTTTATGACATTCAGTACTTC. Translating it yields CANSLIVGVYDIQYF.

The chain combines TRBV10-3 with TRBJ2-7, with 7 positions matching TRBD1. Germline-derived CDR1 and CDR2 are ENHRY and SYGVKD. The CDR3 extends over 13 amino acids. Unmatched junction bases numbered 8, after V lost 10 bases and J lost 2 bases. CDR3 sequence reads: CATRDSQAYEQYF. The CDR3 coding sequence is TGTGCCACCCGGGACAGCCAAGCCTACGAGCAGTACTTC.

This chain connects TRBV4-2 to TRBJ2-3; 10 bases match TRBD2. The V gene's germline CDR1 is LGHNA and CDR2 YNFKEQ. Trimming at V came to 10 bases and at J to 15 bases, leaving 31 bases not matched to a gene. The CDR3 totals 18 residues. As DNA, the CDR3 is TGTGCCAACGGCCAAGTGGCGCTTCTAGCGGGAGCGACAGATAGGCACTATTTT. Translated, it gives CANGQVALLAGATDRHYF.

This clonotype occurred a few times. The rearrangement joins TRBV18 to TRBJ2-2; 8 bases map to TRBD2. After removal of 3 bases from V and 6 bases from J, the junction contained 9 bases not matched to a gene. Per the germline V gene, CDR1 is KGHSH and CDR2 is LQKENI. The CDR3 consists of 16 residues. The CDR3 sequence: CASSPRVTGGSGELFF. CDR3 DNA: TGTGCCAGCTCACCGCGAGTGACGGGAGGGTCCGGGGAGCTGTTTTTT.

By sample fraction, this clonotype is medium-sized (0.01 to 0.1%). J is TRBJ2-7 and V is TRBV11-2; TRBD2 aligns across 8 bases. CDR3 length: 14 amino acids. With V trimmed by 5 bases and J by 3 bases, 6 bases remained unmatched. Germline values: CDR1 SGHAT, CDR2 FQNNGV. This CDR3 is CASSRSGNRYEQYF. The CDR3, as DNA: TGTGCCAGCAGCCGTAGCGGGAACCGCTACGAGCAGTACTTC.

This clonotype appeared many times. The chain links TRBV5-6 to TRBJ2-5; a weak D match, TRBD2 (6 bases). CDR1 and CDR2 (germline): SGHDT, YYEEEE. This CDR3 is built from 13 residues. V lost 4 bases to trimming and J lost 5 bases, with 12 bases between them. CDR3 residues: CASSGGRYETQYF. Here the CDR3 DNA reads TGTGCCAGCAGCGGGGGGAGGTACGAGACCCAGTACTTC.

The chain joins TRBV12-3 or TRBV12-4 to TRBJ1-1; possibly TRBD1 for D (5 bases). The V end was cut by 7 bases, the J end by 6 bases, with 15 bases between. The CDR3 has 13 amino acids. DNA of the CDR3: TGTGCCAGCACGGGACCAGAGAGGGCTGAAGCTTTCTTT. Translating gives CASTGPERAEAFF.

Points on this clonotype: A much larger clone differs by one base, so this may be a read error. The chain carries TRBV12-3 or TRBV12-4 and TRBJ1-1, with a weak D call TRBD1 (5 bases). The CDR3 runs 14 residues. CDR3 nucleotide sequence: TGTACCAGCACGGTTGCATCAGGGCACACTGAAGCTTTCTTT. Protein sequence: CTSTVASGHTEAFF.

The chain combines TRBV29-1 with TRBJ1-2, with D uncertain. The ends were cut back, 4 bases at V and 0 bases at J, with 6 bases in the middle. This CDR3 comprises 12 residues. Germline lookup yields CDR1 SQVTM and CDR2 ANQGSEA. The CDR3 nucleotides read TGCAGCGTTGTCGGGACTAACTATGGCTACACCTTC. It is translated as CSVVGTNYGYTF.

Remarks on this clonotype: This likely comes from a read error, as the CDR3 has no conserved phenylalanine or tryptophan at its end. This chain joins TRBV11-2 and TRBJ2-1, with 9 positions matching TRBD2. The J call may be incorrect, as the DNA end agrees better with TRBJ2-7. The CDR3 loop spans 16 amino acids. Germline assignment: CDR1 SGHAT and CDR2 FQNNGV. The CDR3 sequence: CASSLELLAGMNEQYL. DNA of the CDR3: TGTGCCAGCAGTTTAGAGCTCCTAGCGGGAATGAATGAGCAGTACCTC.

As for this clonotype: One base away lies a much larger clone, so this may be a sequencing read error. The J gene is TRBJ2-7, the V gene TRBV6-2 or TRBV6-3, with D perhaps TRBD1 (5 bases). This CDR3 has 13 amino acids. Germline loops: CDR1 MNHEY, CDR2 SVGEGT. The CDR3 sequence: CASSFDSSYEQCF. CDR3 sequence (DNA): TGTGCCAGCAGTTTCGACAGCTCCTACGAGCAGTGCTTC.

Details on this clonotype: At one boundary the junction diverges from the germline segment, which might be a read error. The V gene is TRBV30, the J gene TRBJ1-6; no reliable D call. CDR3 length equals 14 residues. Germline V gene lookup returns CDR1 GTSNPN and CDR2 SVGIG (reference sequence). DNA of the CDR3: TGTGCCTGGAGAGGGCAGTCAAATAATCCACCCCTCCACTTT. This translates into CAWRGQSNNPPLHF.